These 5 T cell receptor beta chains were sequenced from one sample in a study of blood T cell repertoires in COVID-19. Libraries were prepared by immunoSEQ multiplex PCR; TCRdb keeps only in-frame clonotypes and omits some of them. This table holds 100,000 to 120,000 clones, about 86% found once. Sequencing was done on a sample of peripheral blood. Receptors originate from a man older than 75 with acute or convalescent COVID-19.

There are a few counts of this clone. The V gene is TRBV18, the J gene TRBJ1-4, with 9 bases fitting TRBD1. This CDR3 comprises 14 residues. The germline CDR1 and CDR2 sequences are KGHSH and LQKENI. The trim removed 5 bases at V and 5 bases at J, leaving 3 bases unmatched. DNA for the CDR3: TGTGCCAGCTCAAAAGGGACAGGGAATGAAAAACTGTTTTTT. Amino acids: CASSKGTGNEKLFF. The variable domain in full, with the rest retrieved from reference TRBV18 and TRBJ1-4, is NAGVMQNPRHLVRRRGQEARLRCSPMKGHSHVYWYRQLPEEGLKFMVYLQKENIIDESGMPKERFSAEFPKEGPSILRIQQVVRGDSAAYFCASSKGTGNEKLFFGSGTQLSVL.

The V gene is TRBV28, the J gene TRBJ2-3, with TRBD2 matching over 7 bases. This CDR3 contains 16 residues. Losses at the gene ends were 6 bases for V and 4 bases for J; bases not matched to a gene: 13. Germline V lookup: CDR1 MDHEN, CDR2 SYDVKM. The CDR3 sequence is CASSNRAGRVSDTQYF. Here the CDR3 DNA reads TGTGCCAGCAGCAACCGAGCGGGGAGGGTTTCAGATACGCAGTATTTT.

This chain uses TRBV7-3 with TRBJ1-3, with 10 bases fitting TRBD1. Germline V lookup: CDR1 SGHTA, CDR2 FQGTGA. This CDR3 contains 19 residues. Trimming cost V 1 base and J 0 bases; bases outside gene matches: 9. CDR3 bases: TGTGCCAGCAGCTTAAGAGGAGGGACAGGGGCCATCTCTGGAAACACCATATATTTT. Encoded protein: CASSLRGGTGAISGNTIYF.

The chain recombines TRBV27 with TRBJ2-5; D may be TRBD1 (6 bases). Germline CDR1 and CDR2: MNHEY and SMNVEV (reference sequence). The CDR3 totals 15 residues. With 9 bases removed from V and 2 bases from J, the gap between germline ends came to 19 bases. The CDR3 reads CASRAARTAQETQYF. In DNA form, the CDR3 reads TGTGCCAGTAGAGCTGCGAGGACAGCTCAAGAGACCCAGTACTTC.

The J gene is TRBJ2-1, the V gene TRBV11-1, with D tentatively TRBD1 (5 bases). V lost 2 bases and J 0 bases, leaving 8 bases between the germline ends. CDR1 and CDR2 from the germline V gene are SGHAT and FQDESV (reference sequence). This CDR3 has 15 residues. The CDR3 DNA sequence: TGTGCCAGCAGCTTAAACAGGTACTCCTACAATGAGCAGTTCTTC. The encoded protein is CASSLNRYSYNEQFF.